This TCR beta chain comes out of a study of T-cell reconstitution after alpha-beta-depleted transplantation in children. Findings and caveats of the study: Fresh T-cell production supplied most of the T-cell counts and diversity seen one year after transplant. Where some patients showed high TCRbeta diversity at day 60, it came from recipient T cells and thymic progenitors that had survived. Alpha-beta T cells present about two months after transplant were reported to originate from several hundred expanded graft clones.

This clonotype was counted a few times. Its target is not known. Unique molecular identifiers were used in preparing the TCRbeta library. One entry per CDR3 protein, called by TCRdb with MiXCR from the PCR reads. The sample yields just over 950,000 distinct CDR3 sequences, around 30% seen once. The CDR3 sequence is 15 residues long. The V and J ends lost 0 bases and 2 bases respectively, with 11 bases between them. The germline CDR1 and CDR2 sequences are KGHSH and LQKENI. The TCR sequence derives from a boy under two years old who had a stem cell transplant for SCID, so the T cells may come from the graft donor. The source material was PBMCs, mostly from graft donor cells, sampled 360 days after TCRalphabeta/CD19-depleted stem cell transplant. The genes are TRBV18 and TRBJ2-7; D is possibly TRBD1 (6 bases). This CDR3 reads CASSPPSQGTYEQYF. CDR3 in DNA: TGTGCCAGCTCACCACCCAGTCAGGGGACCTACGAGCAGTACTTC.